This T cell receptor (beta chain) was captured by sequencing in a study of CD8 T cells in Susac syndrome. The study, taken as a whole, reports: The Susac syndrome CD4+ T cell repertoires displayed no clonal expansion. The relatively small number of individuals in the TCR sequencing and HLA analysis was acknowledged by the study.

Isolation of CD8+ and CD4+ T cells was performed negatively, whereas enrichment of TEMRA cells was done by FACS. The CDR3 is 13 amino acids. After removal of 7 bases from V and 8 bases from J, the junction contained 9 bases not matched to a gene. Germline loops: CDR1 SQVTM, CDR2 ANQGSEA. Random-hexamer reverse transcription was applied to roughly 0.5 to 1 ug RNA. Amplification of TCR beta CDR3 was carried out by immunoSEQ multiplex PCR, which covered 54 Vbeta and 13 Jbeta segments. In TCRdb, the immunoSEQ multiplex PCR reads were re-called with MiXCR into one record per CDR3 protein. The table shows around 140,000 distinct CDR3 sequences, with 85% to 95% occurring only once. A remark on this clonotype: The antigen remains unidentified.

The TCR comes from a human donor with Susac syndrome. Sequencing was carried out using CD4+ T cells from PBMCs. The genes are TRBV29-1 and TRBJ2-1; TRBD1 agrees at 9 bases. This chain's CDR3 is CSADRGYFDEQFF. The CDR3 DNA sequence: TGCAGCGCAGACAGGGGGTACTTCGATGAGCAGTTCTTC.